The 9 T cell receptor beta chains below all came from one sample that was sequenced in a study of cytomegalovirus exposure and HLA in healthy donors. PCR primers comprised 60 Vbeta and 13 Jbeta primers. The table came from immunoSEQ multiplex PCR; TCRdb's copy has only in-frame clones and leaves some out. The table lists roughly 160,000 clones, 81% of them singletons. Input material: PBMCs. The receptor source for this set is a woman aged 45-59 years in good health and CMV-seronegative.

This chain links TRBV7-9 with TRBJ1-1; D remains ambiguous. V shed 3 bases and J shed 3 bases, with 11 bases lying between them. Germline V lookup: CDR1 SEHNR, CDR2 FQNEAQ (reference sequence). The CDR3 has 14 residues. In nucleotides, the CDR3 is TGTGCCAGCAGCTTCGAAGGACTGTACACTGAAGCTTTCTTT. Its translation is CASSFEGLYTEAFF.

Note on this clone: The sample carries other DNA sequences with the same CDR3. The chain uses TRBV7-2 and TRBJ2-7; possibly TRBD2 for D (5 bases). In germline, CDR1 is SGHTA, CDR2 FQGNSA. The CDR3 is 18 amino acids. The V gene lost 1 base and the J gene lost 3 bases, with 22 bases spanning the gap. CDR3 loop: CASSLVGRERSSFYEQYF. In DNA, the CDR3 is TGTGCCAGCAGCTTAGTCGGAAGGGAGCGCTCCTCTTTCTACGAGCAGTACTTC.

The table lists this clone with a count of one. V and J are TRBV19 and TRBJ1-1; D is possibly TRBD1 (5 bases). Germline CDR1 and CDR2: LNHDA and SQIVND (reference sequence). V gave up 4 bases and J gave up 4 bases, with 16 bases separating them. This CDR3 contains 15 residues. CDR3 nucleotide sequence: TGTGCCAGTAGTACAGGGACTTCGGAGGGCACTGAAGCTTTCTTT. Its translation is CASSTGTSEGTEAFF.

The table lists this clone with a count of one. V usage is TRBV7-2 and J usage is TRBJ1-6; D is uncertain. The CDR3 spans 15 residues. Germline V gene sequence: CDR1 SGHTA, CDR2 FQGNSA. The V end was cut by 1 base, the J end by 4 bases, with 8 bases between. Written as DNA, the CDR3 is TGTGCCAGCAGCTTAGGTCAGTCATATAATTCACCCCTCCACTTT. Translation gives CASSLGQSYNSPLHF.

The chain is built from TRBV7-9 and TRBJ2-5; D unresolved. This CDR3 region has 14 residues. CDR1 SEHNR and CDR2 FQNEAQ come from the germline V gene (reference sequence). V dropped 3 bases and J dropped 5 bases, with 13 bases sitting between them. CDR3 loop: CASSFYYRSETQYF. For the CDR3, the DNA is TGTGCCAGCAGCTTCTACTACCGTTCGGAGACCCAGTACTTC.

This chain joins TRBV15 and TRBJ1-2; D unresolved. V was cut by 0 bases and J by 0 bases, with 8 bases left in between. This CDR3 is built from 15 residues. Germline V gene sequence: CDR1 LNHNV, CDR2 YYDKDF (reference sequence). CDR3 sequence: CATSRDERANYGYTF. The DNA of the CDR3 is TGTGCCACCAGCAGAGATGAGCGGGCTAACTATGGCTACACCTTC.

The chain joins TRBV29-1 to TRBJ2-3; TRBD2 is a possible D gene (7 bases). The V and J ends lost 3 bases and 5 bases respectively, with 24 bases between them. Germline V lookup: CDR1 SQVTM, CDR2 ANQGSEA. The CDR3 consists of 17 residues. CDR3 residues: CSVDTFVGGGPGDTQYF. The CDR3 DNA sequence: TGCAGCGTTGACACCTTCGTGGGGGGGGGCCCGGGAGATACGCAGTATTTT.

The rearrangement links TRBV1 to TRBJ2-1; the D call TRBD2 from the table was never checked on the DNA. TRBV1 is termed a pseudogene. The CDR3 consists of 15 residues. DNA for the CDR3: TGCACCAGCATCGCAAGGACTAGCGGATTTAATGAGCAGTTCTTC. This codes for CTSIARTSGFNEQFF.

J is TRBJ1-1 and V is TRBV6-6; D is perhaps TRBD1 (6 bases). The CDR3 has 16 amino acids. With 5 bases removed from V and 1 base from J, the gap between germline ends came to 17 bases. Germline values: CDR1 MNHNY, CDR2 SVGAGI (reference sequence). CDR3 region: CASSKRQAGGNTEAFF. Written as DNA, the CDR3 is TGTGCCAGCAGTAAGCGACAGGCTGGCGGGAACACTGAAGCTTTCTTT.